Listed below are T cell receptor beta chains from one sample, sequenced in a study of blood T cells in healthy people across ages. TCRdb processed the 5' RACE reads anew with MiXCR; each CDR3 protein has one entry. The table has over 1,500,000 distinct CDR3 sequences, about two fifths seen once. Sequencing input: blood. The receptors were sampled from a human donor in good health. The CDR3 runs from the conserved cysteine through the conserved F or W. Each record gives: clone size, D gene, J gene, V gene, CDR3 DNA, CDR3 protein. D genes are given only for firm matches. Size is omitted from some rows. Given values are once, few, many or a class for expanded clones.

clone size: few; D gene: -; J gene: TRBJ2-5; V gene: TRBV24-1; CDR3 DNA: TGTGCCACCAGTGATTCCTGGGGGGCTAAAGAGACCCAGTACTTC; CDR3 protein: CATSDSWGAKETQYF
clone size: few; D gene: TRBD1; J gene: TRBJ1-2; V gene: TRBV7-2; CDR3 DNA: TGTGCCAGCAGCCGGACCCAGGGACAGGGGCTCTATGGCTACACCTTC; CDR3 protein: CASSRTQGQGLYGYTF
clone size: -; D gene: -; J gene: TRBJ1-2; V gene: TRBV25-1; CDR3 DNA: TGTGCCAGCAGTATAGGACCCCATGGCTACACCTTC; CDR3 protein: CASSIGPHGYTF
clone size: -; D gene: TRBD1; J gene: TRBJ1-2; V gene: TRBV20-1; CDR3 DNA: TGCAGTGCTGAAAGGACAGGCCTCTATGGCTACACCTTC; CDR3 protein: CSAERTGLYGYTF
clone size: -; D gene: TRBD1; J gene: TRBJ2-1; V gene: TRBV7-8; CDR3 DNA: TGTGCCAGCAGCTTCATCAAAGGACAGGATGACAATGAGCAGTTCTTC; CDR3 protein: CASSFIKGQDDNEQFF
clone size: -; D gene: TRBD1; J gene: TRBJ1-6; V gene: TRBV5-6; CDR3 DNA: TGTGCCAGCAGCTATCAGGGGGTAAATTCACCCCTCCACTTT; CDR3 protein: CASSYQGVNSPLHF
clone size: few; D gene: -; J gene: TRBJ2-7; V gene: TRBV11-2; CDR3 DNA: TGTGCCAGCAGGGCATCCCGACCGGCCAGGCTGAGGAGCTCCTACGAGCAGTACTTC; CDR3 protein: CASRASRPARLRSSYEQYF
clone size: -; D gene: -; J gene: TRBJ1-6; V gene: TRBV5-1; CDR3 DNA: TGCGCCAGCAGCCAGGGACACCCGATCGTTTCACCCCTCCACTTT; CDR3 protein: CASSQGHPIVSPLHF
clone size: -; D gene: -; J gene: TRBJ2-1; V gene: TRBV20-1; CDR3 DNA: TGCGGTGCTAGAGTTAACGCGGGTCCCTCCTACAATGAGCAGTTCTTC; CDR3 protein: CGARVNAGPSYNEQFF
clone size: -; D gene: TRBD1; J gene: TRBJ2-1; V gene: TRBV7-3; CDR3 DNA: TGTGCCAGCAGCTTAATCAGGGGGCAGGACAATGAGCAGTTCTTC; CDR3 protein: CASSLIRGQDNEQFF
clone size: -; D gene: -; J gene: TRBJ1-4; V gene: TRBV6-1; CDR3 DNA: TGTGCCAGCAGTGGCGGATCCACCATGGGAGAAAAACTGTTTTTT; CDR3 protein: CASSGGSTMGEKLFF
clone size: -; D gene: -; J gene: TRBJ2-6; V gene: TRBV10-3; CDR3 DNA: TGTGCCATCAGTGAAAGAATTAGCTCTGGGGCCAACGTCCTGACTTTC; CDR3 protein: CAISERISSGANVLTF
clone size: few; D gene: -; J gene: TRBJ1-2; V gene: TRBV20-1; CDR3 DNA: TGCAGTGCTAGTCGAGGGGACAATGGCTACACCTTC; CDR3 protein: CSASRGDNGYTF
clone size: -; D gene: TRBD1; J gene: TRBJ1-5; V gene: TRBV2; CDR3 DNA: TGTGCCAGCAGTGGACAGGGACGAGGTCAGCCCCAGCATTTT; CDR3 protein: CASSGQGRGQPQHF
clone size: -; D gene: TRBD2; J gene: TRBJ2-7; V gene: TRBV12-3/TRBV12-4; CDR3 DNA: TGTGCCAGCAGGATGACTAGCGGGACGTACGAGCAGTACTTC; CDR3 protein: CASRMTSGTYEQYF
clone size: -; D gene: -; J gene: TRBJ1-1; V gene: TRBV24-1; CDR3 DNA: TGTGCCACCAGTGATTCCAGGCTGGCAGGGGACACTGAAGCTTTCTTT; CDR3 protein: CATSDSRLAGDTEAFF
clone size: -; D gene: TRBD2; J gene: TRBJ2-5; V gene: TRBV4-2; CDR3 DNA: TGTGCCAGCAGCCAAGGAGGAGCGGGGAGAGAGACCCAGTACTTC; CDR3 protein: CASSQGGAGRETQYF
clone size: -; D gene: -; J gene: TRBJ1-6; V gene: TRBV12-3/TRBV12-4; CDR3 DNA: TGTGCCAGCAGTTTACACCAGGATAATTCACCCCTCCACTTT; CDR3 protein: CASSLHQDNSPLHF
clone size: -; D gene: -; J gene: TRBJ2-3; V gene: TRBV7-9; CDR3 DNA: TGTGCCAGCAGCTTAGGGGCCTCCTTCTACACAGATACGCAGTATTTT; CDR3 protein: CASSLGASFYTDTQYF
clone size: few; D gene: -; J gene: TRBJ1-1; V gene: TRBV20-1; CDR3 DNA: TGCAGCACAAGGTTGGGACCCACTGAAGCTTTCTTT; CDR3 protein: CSTRLGPTEAFF
clone size: few; D gene: -; J gene: TRBJ1-3; V gene: TRBV10-3; CDR3 DNA: TGTGCCATCAGTGACAAGGGGCCAAACTCTGGAACCACCATATATTTT; CDR3 protein: CAISDKGPNSGTTIYF
clone size: -; D gene: TRBD1; J gene: TRBJ1-2; V gene: TRBV10-3; CDR3 DNA: TGTGCCATCAGTGACCGGGACAGCTATGGCTACACCTTC; CDR3 protein: CAISDRDSYGYTF
clone size: many; D gene: TRBD1; J gene: TRBJ1-2; V gene: TRBV12-3/TRBV12-4; CDR3 DNA: TGTGCCAGCAGCCCGGGACAGGGGATCTATGGCTACACCTTC; CDR3 protein: CASSPGQGIYGYTF
clone size: few; D gene: -; J gene: TRBJ2-1; V gene: TRBV20-1; CDR3 DNA: TGCAGTGGGATGAGGGGGGGCCAGAATGAGCAGTTCTTC; CDR3 protein: CSGMRGGQNEQFF
clone size: -; D gene: TRBD1; J gene: TRBJ1-5; V gene: TRBV30; CDR3 DNA: TGTGCCTGGAGTTACGCCGGGACAGGGAATCAGCCCCAGCATTTT; CDR3 protein: CAWSYAGTGNQPQHF
clone size: -; D gene: -; J gene: TRBJ1-2; V gene: TRBV29-1; CDR3 DNA: TGCAGCGTTTTATACGCTGGGGGCTACACCTTC; CDR3 protein: CSVLYAGGYTF
clone size: few; D gene: TRBD2; J gene: TRBJ2-2; V gene: TRBV29-1; CDR3 DNA: TGCAGCGTTGATGCTAGCGGGGGGTTCACCGGGGAGCTGTTTTTT; CDR3 protein: CSVDASGGFTGELFF
clone size: -; D gene: -; J gene: TRBJ1-2; V gene: TRBV11-2; CDR3 DNA: TGTGCCAGCAGCCCCTGGACTGACTATTTCTATGGCTACACCTTC; CDR3 protein: CASSPWTDYFYGYTF
clone size: -; D gene: -; J gene: TRBJ2-1; V gene: TRBV6-1; CDR3 DNA: TGTGCCAGCAGTGAATCTATCGGAGGGGGTCAATACAATGAGCAGTTCTTC; CDR3 protein: CASSESIGGGQYNEQFF
clone size: -; D gene: -; J gene: TRBJ2-1; V gene: TRBV20-1; CDR3 DNA: TGCAGTGCTAGAATGACCGGAGCGAGCTCCTACAATGAGCAGTTCTTC; CDR3 protein: CSARMTGASSYNEQFF
clone size: -; D gene: -; J gene: TRBJ1-2; V gene: TRBV11-3; CDR3 DNA: TGTGCCAGCAGCTCGCAAAGGGGTGGCTACACCTTC; CDR3 protein: CASSSQRGGYTF
clone size: few; D gene: -; J gene: TRBJ2-3; V gene: TRBV2; CDR3 DNA: TGTGCCAGCAGGAGTGGGGAGAGGCCGCAGTATTTT; CDR3 protein: CASRSGERPQYF
clone size: -; D gene: -; J gene: TRBJ2-1; V gene: TRBV7-2; CDR3 DNA: TGTGCCAGCAGCTTAAGTAGTCTAGCTGGTAATGAGCAGTTCTTC; CDR3 protein: CASSLSSLAGNEQFF
clone size: -; D gene: TRBD1; J gene: TRBJ2-1; V gene: TRBV7-2; CDR3 DNA: TGTGCCAGCAGCCCTGGACAGGGTTCTACCTTCGGAGAGCAGTTCTTC; CDR3 protein: CASSPGQGSTFGEQFF
clone size: -; D gene: -; J gene: TRBJ2-1; V gene: TRBV7-2; CDR3 DNA: TGTGCCAGCAGCTTCACAGGGACAACCTACAATGAGCAGTTCTTC; CDR3 protein: CASSFTGTTYNEQFF
clone size: -; D gene: -; J gene: TRBJ2-7; V gene: TRBV12-3/TRBV12-4; CDR3 DNA: TGTGCCAGCAGTCGTACCCACGGAGGGGGCCACTCCTACGAGCAGTACTTC; CDR3 protein: CASSRTHGGGHSYEQYF
clone size: -; D gene: -; J gene: TRBJ1-1; V gene: TRBV10-3; CDR3 DNA: TGTGCCATCAAGGGACGACAGAGGACAGAAGCTTTCTTT; CDR3 protein: CAIKGRQRTEAFF
clone size: many; D gene: -; J gene: TRBJ2-5; V gene: TRBV20-1; CDR3 DNA: TGCAGTGCTAGCGGCAGGGGTCAAGAGACCCAGTACTTC; CDR3 protein: CSASGRGQETQYF
clone size: -; D gene: -; J gene: TRBJ2-1; V gene: TRBV5-1; CDR3 DNA: TGCGCCAGCAGCTTGGACGGGGACGTAACCTACAATGAGCAGTTCTTC; CDR3 protein: CASSLDGDVTYNEQFF
clone size: few; D gene: TRBD1; J gene: TRBJ1-6; V gene: TRBV9; CDR3 DNA: TGTGCCAGCAGCGCCCGGACAGGGGATAATTCACCCCTCCACTTT; CDR3 protein: CASSARTGDNSPLHF
clone size: few; D gene: -; J gene: TRBJ1-4; V gene: TRBV4-3; CDR3 DNA: TGCGCCAGCAGCCCCGCCGGAGGGGAGGGTGAAAAACTGTTTTTT; CDR3 protein: CASSPAGGEGEKLFF
clone size: -; D gene: -; J gene: TRBJ2-1; V gene: TRBV5-5; CDR3 DNA: TGTGCCAGCAGCTTGTCAAGGGCTAGCATAGATGAGCAGTTCTTC; CDR3 protein: CASSLSRASIDEQFF